The 21 T cell receptor beta chains in this list originate from one sample, sequenced in a study of Ad26.COV2.S vaccination and SARS-CoV-2 variants. The sample's treatment: roughly 20 received Ad26.COV2.S at low or high dose, single or two shots; several received placebo; per-sample allocation not given. Sampling took place 63 days after the first vaccine or placebo injection. Profiled with immunoSEQ multiplex PCR; TCRdb holds only in-frame clones, not every one. The sample carries about 320,000 clones, 86% recorded once. This specimen was peripheral blood, taken in a trial of Ad26.COV2.S vaccine versus placebo. These TCRs come from a person aged 18-65 years who received the Ad26.COV2.S COVID-19 vaccine or a placebo.

The J gene is TRBJ1-2, the V gene TRBV21-1; TRBD1 is taken as the D call from the table, unchecked against the DNA. TRBV21-1 is reported as a pseudogene. The CDR3 has 16 residues. DNA of the CDR3: TGTGCCAGCACCCTGGGCTACCCCCGTATGATTTATGGCTACACCTTC. Protein: CASTLGYPRMIYGYTF.

The sample holds a few counts of this clone. V usage is TRBV14 and J usage is TRBJ1-3; TRBD1 agrees at 7 bases. This CDR3 region has 16 residues. Germline V lookup: CDR1 SGHDN, CDR2 FVKESK. V dropped 3 bases and J dropped 3; count of bases not matched to a gene: 8. The CDR3: CASSQGQPFFGNTIYF. CDR3 DNA sequence: TGTGCCAGCAGCCAGGGACAGCCTTTCTTTGGAAACACCATATATTTT.

The V gene is TRBV19, the J gene TRBJ2-3; D is possibly TRBD1 (6 bases). With 6 bases removed from V and 11 bases from J, the gap between germline ends came to 18 bases. The CDR3 totals 13 residues. CDR1 and CDR2 from the germline V gene are LNHDA and SQIVND (reference sequence). The CDR3 coding sequence is TGTGCCAGTAGCCTGACAGGCCCCCTCGGGCAGTATTTT. This codes for CASSLTGPLGQYF.

This chain links TRBV5-1 with TRBJ2-5; D uncertain. The CDR3 is 14 amino acids. Trimming pared 1 base from V and 5 bases from J, leaving 12 bases between. Germline loops: CDR1 SGHRS, CDR2 YFSETQ. The CDR3 sequence: CASSLTVGGETQYF. The CDR3 region has the DNA TGCGCCAGCAGCTTGACAGTCGGCGGTGAGACCCAGTACTTC.

V is TRBV3-1 (or the pseudogene TRBV3-2) and J is TRBJ2-1, with a weak D call TRBD2 (5 bases). Germline-derived CDR1 and CDR2 are LGHDT and YNNKEL (reference sequence). This CDR3 contains 12 residues. V dropped 8 bases and J dropped 9 bases, with 14 bases sitting between them. In nucleotides, the CDR3 is TGTGCCAGCTCCGGGAATGTAGTTGAGCAGTTCTTC. It codes for CASSGNVVEQFF.

This clone has a count of ten or more. The chain employs TRBV27 and TRBJ1-2; 9 bases fit TRBD1. Germline V gene data show CDR1 as MNHEY and CDR2 as SMNVEV (reference sequence). CDR3 length: 14 amino acids. V lost 0 bases and J lost 4; bases outside the gene matches: 0. CDR3 loop: CASSLSTGGYGYTF. The DNA of the CDR3 is TGTGCCAGCAGTTTATCGACAGGGGGCTATGGCTACACCTTC.

This clone was observed once. The rearrangement joins TRBV30 to TRBJ1-6, with 7 bases identical to TRBD1. Germline CDR1 GTSNPN, CDR2 SVGIG (reference sequence). Trimming cost V 3 bases and J 8 bases; bases outside gene matches: 16. The CDR3 covers 17 residues. CDR3 loop: CAWRGETTGQFYSPLHF. CDR3 nucleotides: TGTGCCTGGAGGGGGGAAACGACGGGACAGTTTTATTCACCCCTCCACTTT. The full variable domain, with the rest looked up from reference TRBV30 and TRBJ1-6, is SQTIHQWPATLVQPVGSPLSLECTVEGTSNPNLYWYRQAAGRGLQLLFYSVGIGQISSEVPQNLSASRPQDRQFILSSKKLLLSDSGFYLCAWRGETTGQFYSPLHFGNGTRLTVT.

This clone was counted once. V gene TRBV6-5 combines with J gene TRBJ1-1; D is uncertain. V was clipped by 4 bases and J by 1 base, with 16 bases between them. This CDR3 has 16 amino acids. Germline loops: CDR1 MNHEY, CDR2 SVGAGI. The CDR3 DNA is TGTGCCAGCAGTTGCCCCCTTTGCCCGACGAACACTGAAGCTTTCTTT. It translates to CASSCPLCPTNTEAFF.

The rearrangement links TRBV7-6 to TRBJ2-7, with unresolved D. Trimming cost V 0 bases and J 2 bases, with 11 bases left between them. CDR3 length: 15 amino acids. Germline lookup yields CDR1 SGHVS and CDR2 FNYEAQ. The CDR3 region has the DNA TGTGCCAGCAGCTTAGCGTTTTCGGAGACCTACGAGCAGTACTTC. The encoded protein is CASSLAFSETYEQYF.

The chain links TRBV3-1 (or the pseudogene TRBV3-2) to TRBJ2-5; D possibly corresponds to TRBD2 (6 bases). Per the germline V gene, CDR1 is LGHDT and CDR2 is YNNKEL (reference sequence). V was pared by 5 bases and J by 5 bases, with 15 bases between. The CDR3 has 14 amino acids. The CDR3 nucleotides are TGTGCCAGCAGCTCCCGGGACTCGGATGAGACCCAGTACTTC. It codes for CASSSRDSDETQYF.

CDR3 bases: TGTGCCAGCAGCAAGACAGGGGTTGGGGAGACCCAGTACTTC. This gives the protein CASSKTGVGETQYF. The chain has TRBV5-6 and TRBJ2-5, with TRBD1 matching 8 bases. V lost 4 bases to trimming and J lost 5 bases; unmatched junction nucleotides: 7. Germline V gives CDR1 SGHDT, CDR2 YYEEEE. The CDR3 covers 14 residues.

The chain combines TRBV20-1 with TRBJ2-5; D unclear. This CDR3 is built from 10 residues. V gave up 3 bases and J gave up 4 bases, with 3 bases separating them. The germline V gene has CDR1 DFQATT and CDR2 SNEGSKA (reference sequence). The CDR3 sequence is CSASGETQYF. The CDR3 DNA reads TGCAGTGCTAGTGGAGAGACCCAGTACTTC.

The chain combines TRBV11-3 with TRBJ2-3; 11 bases fit TRBD1. The ends lost 4 bases at V and 5 bases at J; junction bases unmatched: 11. CDR1 and CDR2 from the germline V gene are SGHNT and YENEEA. The CDR3 covers 17 residues. CDR3 in amino acids: CASSSPSPGQGEDTQYF. The DNA of the CDR3 is TGTGCCAGCAGCTCCCCGTCGCCGGGACAGGGGGAAGATACGCAGTATTTT.

CDR3 in DNA: TGTGCCAGTAGTATATCGACAGCTTCGGATACGCAGTATTTT. Its protein is CASSISTASDTQYF. This rearrangement joins TRBV19 to TRBJ2-3, with D possibly being TRBD1 (5 bases). CDR3 length: 14 residues. Trimming shortened V by 2 bases and J by 6 bases, and 12 bases separated the two germline ends. In germline, CDR1 is LNHDA, CDR2 SQIVND (reference sequence).

V gene TRBV6-2 or TRBV6-3 combines with J gene TRBJ2-7, with TRBD1 matching over 8 bases. This CDR3 comprises 16 residues. Per the germline V gene, CDR1 is MNHEY and CDR2 is SVGEGT. V gave up 4 bases and J gave up 5 bases; unmatched junction bases: 13. CDR3 bases: TGTGCCAGCAGTTTGGGGAAGCGACAGGGGACAAACGAGCAGTACTTC. Translating gives CASSLGKRQGTNEQYF.

The chain has TRBV20-1 and TRBJ2-7; D is uncertain. V dropped 3 bases and J dropped 6 bases, with 15 bases sitting between them. CDR1 DFQATT and CDR2 SNEGSKA come from the germline V gene (reference sequence). CDR3 length equals 13 residues. The CDR3 nucleotides read TGCAGTGCTAGTAGGTCTGCTTGGGCCGAGCAGTACTTC. Translation: CSASRSAWAEQYF.

The V call is TRBV5-1, the J call TRBJ2-5; D gene uncertain. V was shortened by 4 bases and J by 2 bases, with 15 bases between the two germline ends. The V gene's germline CDR1 is SGHRS and CDR2 YFSETQ. CDR3 size: 15 residues. The CDR3 region has the DNA TGCGCCAGCAGCCAAAAGCTTGGCAGGCAAGAGACCCAGTACTTC. This gives the protein CASSQKLGRQETQYF.

The chain has TRBV29-1 and TRBJ1-2; unclear D gene. CDR1 is SQVTM, CDR2 ANQGSEA, per germline. Between the trimmed V and J ends, which lost 1 base and 5 bases, there was a span of 14 bases. This CDR3 contains 14 residues. The CDR3 DNA reads TGCAGCGTTGAAGGGGGTAGTGGGGTTTATGGCTACACCTTC. It translates to CSVEGGSGVYGYTF.

The genes are TRBV10-2 and TRBJ1-2; D is undetermined. Germline lookup yields CDR1 WSHSY and CDR2 SAAADI. This CDR3 has 12 amino acids. V lost 3 bases, J lost 4 bases, and 6 bases lay in between. The CDR3 bases are TGCGCCAGCAGTGACCGAGGCTATGGCTACACCTTC. Translated, it gives CASSDRGYGYTF.

The chain links TRBV9 to TRBJ1-1; D gene uncertain. V dropped 2 bases and J dropped 8 bases, with 16 bases sitting between them. This CDR3 is 14 amino acids long. Looked up from germline, CDR1 is SGDLS and CDR2 is YYNGEE. The CDR3 protein is CASSVGGLGREAFF. The CDR3 coding sequence is TGTGCCAGCAGCGTCGGAGGGCTGGGGAGGGAAGCTTTCTTT.

The chain recombines TRBV18 with TRBJ1-2, with no clear D. In germline, CDR1 is KGHSH, CDR2 LQKENI. The CDR3 runs 14 residues. Deletions cut 6 bases from V and 1 base from J, with 12 bases between. The DNA for the CDR3 is TGTGCCAGCTCTCTTAATCCGGGTAACTATGGCTACACCTTC. Its translation: CASSLNPGNYGYTF.